This T cell receptor beta chain was documented in a study of CD8+ T cells in alopecia areata. cDNA reverse transcribed from extracted RNA served as the sequencing template. This table comes from immunoSEQ multiplex PCR, and its TCRdb copy is limited to in-frame clones, with some not included. The data show roughly 100,000 clones, around 60% seen once. The germline gives CDR1 SGHTA, CDR2 FQGNSA. The germline V and J ends were trimmed by 6 bases and 0 bases, with 15 bases remaining between them. The CDR3 runs 16 residues. Material for sequencing was CD4+ T cells sorted from blood. The TCR originated in a human donor in good health. The V call is TRBV7-2, the J call TRBJ2-1; possible D gene TRBD2, 6 bases. CDR3 sequence (DNA): TGTGCCAGCAGTCCACGCCGGGAGAGCTCCTACAATGAGCAGTTCTTC. This translates into CASSPRRESSYNEQFF.